This TCR beta chain was obtained from a study of siplizumab effects on memory and regulatory T cells (dated by TCRdb to between 2018 and 2020). About the full investigation: The study examined how the anti-CD2 antibody siplizumab affects alloreactive T-cell subsets in allogeneic mixed lymphocyte reactions built from human PBMCs.

TCRbeta CDR3 sequencing was performed on sorted unstimulated T cells and on proliferating T cells recovered from mixed lymphocyte reactions. Fresh whole blood from about 9 HLA-typed healthy donors was used as the source from which PBMCs were isolated. To map where alloreactive clones came from, unstimulated CD4+ non-regulatory T cells were FACS-sorted. The germline V gene yields SGDLS for CDR1 and YYNGEE for CDR2. V loses 0 bases, J loses 7 bases, and the germline ends lie 13 bases apart. From its cysteine to its phenylalanine, the CDR3 spans 15 amino acids. CDR3 DNA only is kept here, 45 bases in frame from base 1. About this clone itself: No antigen is known for it. Base qualities are missing; no much larger clone stands one base away.

The library was prepared using the immunoSEQ multiplex PCR assay. Around 100,000 TCR templates per sample were assayed by the deep sequencing platform. Genomic DNA extracted from sorted T cells was used for TCRbeta CDR3 sequencing. In the authors' own workflow: The R programming language was used for the clonal analysis of the TCRbeta CDR3 data. Unstimulated samples were compared with post-reaction CFSE-low samples to define alloreactive CD4+ and CD8+ clones. Regulatory or non-regulatory origin of alloreactive CD4+ clones was assigned by matching sequences to the sorted unstimulated Treg and non-Treg repertoires. What TCRdb holds here is the immuneACCESS table cut down to in-frame rearrangements. Part of the clones is not present; checked against another copy, under half of the missing clones reflect an unresolved V gene, and the others are unexplained. The DNA gave D and trimming, while V, J and clone size come from that table. The sample records tens of thousands of clones, around 94% of which are singletons. The ten most abundant clones make up around 0.33% of the sample.

What the research found in general, with its limitations: Siplizumab significantly lowered the cumulative frequency of alloreactive sequences that could be traced to unstimulated CD4+ memory T cells. Unstimulated naive T cells appeared more diverse than memory T cells, and naive cells seemed to contribute substantially to the alloresponse. Whether proliferating Tregs from siplizumab cultures were suppressive was not functionally confirmed. Sequences below about 10^-5 frequency were poorly captured, so only a minor fraction of alloreactive clones could be mapped to unstimulated subsets. In reactions with siplizumab, an average of about 69% of mappable alloreactive CD4+ clones were Treg-derived, compared with around 28% in control reactions. About 75-96% of proliferating CD4+ or CD8+ clones could not be given a naive or memory phenotype.

The clonotype was recovered from a human donor in good health. The chain uses TRBV9 and TRBJ2-2, with a tentative D gene TRBD2 over 5 matching bases. Sequenced input: non-Treg CD4+ T cells sorted from blood. The sample's cell subset or site, from its label and the paper: FACS-sorted unstimulated CD4+ non-regulatory T cells. The DNA reads TGTGCCAGCAGCGTAGAGGTGGCTAGCCACGGGGAGCTGTTTTTT. This gives the protein CASSVEVASHGELFF.